What follows describes a single TCR beta chain. Its specificity is unknown. Germline V gene sequence: CDR1 GTSNPN, CDR2 SVGIG (reference sequence). V lost 2 bases and J lost 2; bases outside the gene matches: 7. This CDR3 comprises 15 residues. This record comes from a study of a mutant IDH1 vaccine in newly diagnosed glioma. Study details: Vaccination started 4-6 weeks after radiotherapy alone, or with temozolomide cycles. Most had both radiotherapy and temozolomide beforehand; others had only one.

This sample's time point: week 11, during vaccination. Every vaccine dose comprised 300 ug of mutant IDH1 20-mer peptide plus topical imiquimod. The data were produced by immunoSEQ multiplex PCR, yet TCRdb's version contains in-frame clones alone and is incomplete. The sample yields some 64,000 clones, around 84% seen once. Overall study findings and caveats: Changes in top peripheral clonotypes did not appear linked to pseudoprogression.

This TCR was recovered from a woman aged 45-59 years with glioma. The sequencing used PBMCs, collected from a glioma patient whose treatment included an IDH1 peptide vaccine. This rearrangement joins TRBV30 to TRBJ2-7, with 9 positions matching TRBD2. In DNA, the CDR3 is TGTGCCTGGAGTAGGGGTGGCGGGGGGGCCTACGAGCAGTACTTC. This translates into CAWSRGGGGAYEQYF.